This paragraph covers one TCR beta chain sequence. This sample stems from a study of cytomegalovirus exposure and HLA in healthy donors. The germline CDR1 and CDR2 sequences are MNHNS and SASEGT. V lost 2 bases and J lost 1; bases outside the gene matches: 6. The CDR3 spans 16 residues. PCR primers comprised 60 Vbeta and 13 Jbeta primers. Method: immunoSEQ multiplex PCR; TCRdb's copy keeps in-frame clones and lacks some. The sample is made up of about 200,000 clones, and the top ten hold around 0.7% of it. This chain uses TRBV6-1 with TRBJ2-3, with 7 bases fitting TRBD1. This clonotype originated in a boy aged 5-17 years in good health and CMV-seronegative. The specimen sequenced was PBMCs. The DNA of the CDR3 is TGTGCCAGCAGTGAAATGACAGGGAGCGGCACAGATACGCAGTATTTT. Protein sequence: CASSEMTGSGTDTQYF.